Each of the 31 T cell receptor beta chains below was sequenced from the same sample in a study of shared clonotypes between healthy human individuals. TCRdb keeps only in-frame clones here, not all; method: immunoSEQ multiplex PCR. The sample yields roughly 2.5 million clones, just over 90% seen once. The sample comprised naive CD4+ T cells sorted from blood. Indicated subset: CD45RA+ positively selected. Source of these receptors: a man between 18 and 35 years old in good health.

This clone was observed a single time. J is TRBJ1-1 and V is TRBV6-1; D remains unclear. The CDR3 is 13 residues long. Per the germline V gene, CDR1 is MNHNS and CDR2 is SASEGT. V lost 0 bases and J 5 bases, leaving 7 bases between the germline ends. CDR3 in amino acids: CASSEASFTEAFF. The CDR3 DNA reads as TGTGCCAGCAGTGAAGCCTCTTTTACTGAAGCTTTCTTT.

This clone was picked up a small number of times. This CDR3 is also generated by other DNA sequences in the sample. The CDR3 DNA reads TGTGCCTGGAGTGTAGCCTTGAACACTGAAGCTTTCTTT. This sequence encodes CAWSVALNTEAFF. This chain joins TRBV30 and TRBJ1-1; no definite D call. The CDR3 is made up of 13 amino acids. The germline CDR1 and CDR2 sequences are GTSNPN and SVGIG (reference sequence). Trimming removed 0 bases from V and 0 bases from J, with 5 bases in between.

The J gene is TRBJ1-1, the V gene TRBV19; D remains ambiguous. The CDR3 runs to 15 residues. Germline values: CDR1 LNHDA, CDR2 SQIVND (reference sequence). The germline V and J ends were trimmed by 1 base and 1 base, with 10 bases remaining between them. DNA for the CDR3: TGTGCCAGTAGTATAGCGCAGGCGCCGAACACTGAAGCTTTCTTT. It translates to CASSIAQAPNTEAFF.

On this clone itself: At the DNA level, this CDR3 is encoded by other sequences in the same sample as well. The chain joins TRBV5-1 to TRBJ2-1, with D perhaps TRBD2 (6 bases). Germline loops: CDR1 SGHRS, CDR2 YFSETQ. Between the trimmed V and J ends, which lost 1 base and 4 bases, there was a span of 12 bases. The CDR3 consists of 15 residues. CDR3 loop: CASSLIGGEYNEQFF. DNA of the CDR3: TGCGCCAGCAGCTTGATCGGGGGAGAGTACAATGAGCAGTTCTTC.

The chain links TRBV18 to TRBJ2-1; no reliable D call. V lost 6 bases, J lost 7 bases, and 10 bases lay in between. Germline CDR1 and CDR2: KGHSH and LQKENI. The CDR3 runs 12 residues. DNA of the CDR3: TGTGCCAGCTCTTCGGGTGGGAATGAGCAGTTCTTC. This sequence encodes CASSSGGNEQFF.

Here the CDR3 reads CASSYSWGRDNSPLHF. The CDR3 bases are TGTGCCAGCAGTTATTCCTGGGGACGGGATAATTCACCCCTCCACTTT. This chain links TRBV5-8 with TRBJ1-6, with D maybe TRBD1 (5 bases). The CDR3 consists of 16 residues. Trimming took off 5 bases at V and 5 bases at J, with 17 bases between the two ends. Germline CDR1 SGHTS, CDR2 YDEGEE. Together with reference TRBV5-8 and TRBJ1-6, the CDR3 gives the full variable domain: EAGVTQSPTHLIKTRGQQATLRCSPISGHTSVYWYQQALGLGLQFLLWYDEGEERNRGNFPPRFSGRQFPNYSSELNVNALELEDSALYLCASSYSWGRDNSPLHFGNGTRLTVT.

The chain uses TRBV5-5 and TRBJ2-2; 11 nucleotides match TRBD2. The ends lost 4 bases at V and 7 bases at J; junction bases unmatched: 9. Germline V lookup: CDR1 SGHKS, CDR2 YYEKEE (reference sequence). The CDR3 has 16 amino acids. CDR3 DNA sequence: TGTGCCAGCAGCGTCACTAGCGGGAGAACGGTCGGGGAGCTGTTTTTT. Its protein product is CASSVTSGRTVGELFF.

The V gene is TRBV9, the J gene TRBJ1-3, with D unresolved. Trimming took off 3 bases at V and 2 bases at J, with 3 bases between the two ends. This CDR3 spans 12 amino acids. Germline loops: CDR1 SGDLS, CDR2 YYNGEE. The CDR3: CASSGTGNTIYF. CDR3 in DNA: TGTGCCAGCAGCGGGACTGGAAACACCATATATTTT.

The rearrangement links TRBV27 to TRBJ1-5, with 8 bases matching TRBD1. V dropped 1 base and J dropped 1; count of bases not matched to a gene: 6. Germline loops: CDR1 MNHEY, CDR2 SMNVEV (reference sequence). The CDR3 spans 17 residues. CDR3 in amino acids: CASSLFYRGESNQPQHF. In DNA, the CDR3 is TGTGCCAGCAGTTTATTTTACAGGGGGGAGAGCAATCAGCCCCAGCATTTT.

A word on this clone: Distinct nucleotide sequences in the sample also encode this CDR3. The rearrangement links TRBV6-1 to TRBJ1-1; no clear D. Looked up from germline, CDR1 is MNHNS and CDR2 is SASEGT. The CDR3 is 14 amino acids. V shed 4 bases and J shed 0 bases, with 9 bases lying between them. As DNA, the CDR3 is TGTGCCAGCAGTGGAACCGGAATGAACACTGAAGCTTTCTTT. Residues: CASSGTGMNTEAFF.

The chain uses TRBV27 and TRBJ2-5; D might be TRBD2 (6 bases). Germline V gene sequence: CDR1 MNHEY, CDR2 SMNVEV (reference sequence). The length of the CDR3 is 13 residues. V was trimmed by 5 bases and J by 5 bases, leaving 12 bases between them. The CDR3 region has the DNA TGTGCCAGCAGTATATATGGGGGGGAGACCCAGTACTTC. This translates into CASSIYGGETQYF.

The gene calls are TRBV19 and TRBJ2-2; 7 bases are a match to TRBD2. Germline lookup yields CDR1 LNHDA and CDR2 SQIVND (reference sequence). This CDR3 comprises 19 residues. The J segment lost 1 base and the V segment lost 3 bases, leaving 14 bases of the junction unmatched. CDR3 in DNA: TGTGCCAGTAGTATCGTAGGGGTTATACAGCGGGGGAACACCGGGGAGCTGTTTTTT. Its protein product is CASSIVGVIQRGNTGELFF.

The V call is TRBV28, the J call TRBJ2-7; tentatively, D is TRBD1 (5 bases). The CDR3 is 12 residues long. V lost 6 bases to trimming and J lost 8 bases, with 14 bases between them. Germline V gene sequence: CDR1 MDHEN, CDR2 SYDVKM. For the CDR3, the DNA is TGTGCCAGCAGCATGGGGCTTACGCAGCAGTACTTC. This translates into CASSMGLTQQYF.

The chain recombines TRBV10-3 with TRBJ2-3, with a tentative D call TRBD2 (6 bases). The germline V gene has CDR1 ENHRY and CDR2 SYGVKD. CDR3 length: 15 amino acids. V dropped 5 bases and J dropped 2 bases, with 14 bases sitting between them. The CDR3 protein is CAISSGGITTDTQYF. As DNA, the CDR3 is TGTGCCATCAGTTCTGGCGGGATAACCACAGATACGCAGTATTTT.

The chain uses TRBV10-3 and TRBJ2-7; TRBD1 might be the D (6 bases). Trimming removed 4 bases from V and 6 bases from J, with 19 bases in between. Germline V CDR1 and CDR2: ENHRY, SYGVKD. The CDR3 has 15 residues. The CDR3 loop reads CAISGSAGVSSEQYF. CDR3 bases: TGTGCCATCAGTGGATCAGCAGGGGTGTCATCCGAGCAGTACTTC.

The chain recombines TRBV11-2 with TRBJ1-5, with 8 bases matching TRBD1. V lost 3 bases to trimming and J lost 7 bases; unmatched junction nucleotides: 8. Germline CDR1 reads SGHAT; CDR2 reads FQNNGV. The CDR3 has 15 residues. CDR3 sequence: CASSFQGAKGQPQHF. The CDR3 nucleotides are TGTGCCAGCAGCTTCCAGGGGGCGAAGGGACAGCCCCAGCATTTT.

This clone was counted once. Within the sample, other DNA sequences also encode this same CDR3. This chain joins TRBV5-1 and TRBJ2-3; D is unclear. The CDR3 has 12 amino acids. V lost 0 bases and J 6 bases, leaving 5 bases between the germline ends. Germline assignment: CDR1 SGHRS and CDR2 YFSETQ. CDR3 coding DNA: TGCGCCAGCAGCTTGGTTTCCGATACGCAGTATTTT. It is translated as CASSLVSDTQYF.

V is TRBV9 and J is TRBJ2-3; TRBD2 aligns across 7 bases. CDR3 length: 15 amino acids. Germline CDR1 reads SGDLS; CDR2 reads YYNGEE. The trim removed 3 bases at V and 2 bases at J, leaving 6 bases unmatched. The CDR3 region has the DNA TGTGCCAGCAGCGCCCATAGCGGGCCCACAGATACGCAGTATTTT. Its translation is CASSAHSGPTDTQYF.

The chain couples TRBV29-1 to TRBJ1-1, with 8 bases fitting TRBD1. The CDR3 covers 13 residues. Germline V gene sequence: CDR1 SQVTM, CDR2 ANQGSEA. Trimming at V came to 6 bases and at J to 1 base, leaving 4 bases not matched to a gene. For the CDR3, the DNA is TGCAGCGTAAACAGGGGGGCGAACACTGAAGCTTTCTTT. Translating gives CSVNRGANTEAFF.

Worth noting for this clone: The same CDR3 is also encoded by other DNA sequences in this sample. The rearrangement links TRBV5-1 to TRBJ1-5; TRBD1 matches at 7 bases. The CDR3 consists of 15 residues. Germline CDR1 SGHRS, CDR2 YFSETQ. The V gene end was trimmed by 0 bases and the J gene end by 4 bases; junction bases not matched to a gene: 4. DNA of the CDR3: TGCGCCAGCAGCTTGGAAGGGACAGAGAATCAGCCCCAGCATTTT. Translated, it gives CASSLEGTENQPQHF.

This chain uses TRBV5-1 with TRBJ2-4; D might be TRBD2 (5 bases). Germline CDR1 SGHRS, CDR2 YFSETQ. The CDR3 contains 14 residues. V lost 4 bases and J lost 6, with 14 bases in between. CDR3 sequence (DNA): TGCGCCAGCAGCCCGGCCCGGACTGGAAACATTCAGTACTTC. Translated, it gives CASSPARTGNIQYF.

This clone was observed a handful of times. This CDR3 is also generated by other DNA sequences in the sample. The DNA of the CDR3 is TGTGCCAGCAGCTCTAGCACAGATACGCAGTATTTT. As protein: CASSSSTDTQYF. The V call is TRBV2, the J call TRBJ2-3; D is undetermined. Germline V CDR1 and CDR2: SNHLY, FYNNEI. The CDR3 covers 12 residues. Trimming took 6 bases from V and 0 from J, leaving 4 bases between them.

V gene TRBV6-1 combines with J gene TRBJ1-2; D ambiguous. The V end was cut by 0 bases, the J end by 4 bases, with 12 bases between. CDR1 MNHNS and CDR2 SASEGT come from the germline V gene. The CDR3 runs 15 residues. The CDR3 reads CASSEATREFYGYTF. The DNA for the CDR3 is TGTGCCAGCAGTGAAGCAACCCGGGAATTCTATGGCTACACCTTC.

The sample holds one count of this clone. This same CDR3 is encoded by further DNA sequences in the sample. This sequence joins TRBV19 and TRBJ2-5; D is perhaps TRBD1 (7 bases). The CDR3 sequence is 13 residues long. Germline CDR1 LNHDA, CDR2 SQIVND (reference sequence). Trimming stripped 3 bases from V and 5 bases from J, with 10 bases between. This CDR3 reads CASSMAGGETQYF. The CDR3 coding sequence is TGTGCCAGTAGTATGGCAGGGGGGGAGACCCAGTACTTC.

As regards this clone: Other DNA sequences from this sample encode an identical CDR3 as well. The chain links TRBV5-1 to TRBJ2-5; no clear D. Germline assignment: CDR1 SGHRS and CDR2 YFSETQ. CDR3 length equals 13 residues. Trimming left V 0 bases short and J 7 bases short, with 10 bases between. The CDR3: CASSLDPTGTQYF. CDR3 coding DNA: TGCGCCAGCAGCTTGGATCCCACGGGGACCCAGTACTTC.

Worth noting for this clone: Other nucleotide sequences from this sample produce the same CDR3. The CDR3 region has the DNA TGTGCCAGCTCACCAGAGACGGGAAACACCGGGGAGCTGTTTTTT. This codes for CASSPETGNTGELFF. This chain links TRBV18 with TRBJ2-2; weak D call: TRBD2 (5 bases). The CDR3 spans 15 residues. V lost 2 bases, J lost 2 bases, and 9 bases lay in between. Germline-derived CDR1 and CDR2 are KGHSH and LQKENI.

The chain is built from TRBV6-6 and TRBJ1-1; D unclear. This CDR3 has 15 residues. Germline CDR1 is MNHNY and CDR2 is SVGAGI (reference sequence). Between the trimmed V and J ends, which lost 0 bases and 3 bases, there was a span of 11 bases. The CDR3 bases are TGTGCCAGCAGTTACTCGGGCGCGCCGGACACTGAAGCTTTCTTT. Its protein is CASSYSGAPDTEAFF.

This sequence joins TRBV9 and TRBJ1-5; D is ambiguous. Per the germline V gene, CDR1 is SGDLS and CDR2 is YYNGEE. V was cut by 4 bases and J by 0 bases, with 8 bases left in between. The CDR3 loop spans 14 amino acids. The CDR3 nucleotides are TGTGCCAGCAGCCCCAGTAGTAGCAATCAGCCCCAGCATTTT. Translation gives CASSPSSSNQPQHF.

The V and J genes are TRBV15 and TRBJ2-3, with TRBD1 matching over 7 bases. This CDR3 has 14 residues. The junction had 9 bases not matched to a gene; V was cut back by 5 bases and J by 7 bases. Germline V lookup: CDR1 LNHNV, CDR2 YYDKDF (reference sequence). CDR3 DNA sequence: TGTGCCACCAGCGGGGCAGGGGGTGAAAATACGCAGTATTTT. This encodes CATSGAGGENTQYF.

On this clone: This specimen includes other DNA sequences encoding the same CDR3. CDR3 coding DNA: TGTGCCAGCTCACCCGGCCAGGGGGCGTCGGATACGCAGTATTTT. This codes for CASSPGQGASDTQYF. The rearrangement uses TRBV18 and TRBJ2-3, with 8 bases matching TRBD1. V was pared by 3 bases and J by 6 bases, with 8 bases of the junction left unmatched. In germline, CDR1 is KGHSH, CDR2 LQKENI. The CDR3 is 15 residues long. The whole variable domain, filled in from reference TRBV18 and TRBJ2-3, reads NAGVMQNPRHLVRRRGQEARLRCSPMKGHSHVYWYRQLPEEGLKFMVYLQKENIIDESGMPKERFSAEFPKEGPSILRIQQVVRGDSAAYFCASSPGQGASDTQYFGPGTRLTVL.

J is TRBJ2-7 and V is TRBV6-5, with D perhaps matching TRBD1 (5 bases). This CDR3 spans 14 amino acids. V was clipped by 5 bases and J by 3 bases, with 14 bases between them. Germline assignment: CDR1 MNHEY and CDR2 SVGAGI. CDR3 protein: CASSRAPGHYEQYF. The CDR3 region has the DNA TGTGCCAGCAGTCGCGCGCCTGGACACTACGAGCAGTACTTC.